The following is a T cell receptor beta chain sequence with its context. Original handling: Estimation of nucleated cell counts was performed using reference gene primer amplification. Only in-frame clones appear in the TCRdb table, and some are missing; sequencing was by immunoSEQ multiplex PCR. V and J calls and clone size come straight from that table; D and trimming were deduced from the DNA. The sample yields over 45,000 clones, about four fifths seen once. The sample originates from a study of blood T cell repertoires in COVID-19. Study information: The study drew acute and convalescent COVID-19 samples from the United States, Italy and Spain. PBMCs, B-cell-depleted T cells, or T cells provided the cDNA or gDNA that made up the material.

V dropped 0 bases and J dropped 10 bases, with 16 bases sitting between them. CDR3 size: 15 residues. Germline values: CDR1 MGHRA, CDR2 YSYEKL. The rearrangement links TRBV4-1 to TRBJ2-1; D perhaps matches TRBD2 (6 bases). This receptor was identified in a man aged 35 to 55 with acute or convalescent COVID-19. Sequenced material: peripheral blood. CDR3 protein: CASSQEGGRPREQFF. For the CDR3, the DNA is TGCGCCAGCAGCCAAGAAGGAGGGCGCCCCAGGGAGCAGTTCTTC.